A single sample is the source of the 3 T cell receptor beta chains below, sequenced in a study of blood T cell repertoires in COVID-19. Here immunoSEQ multiplex PCR was the method, and the copy in TCRdb shows in-frame clones only, minus some. The data contain around 150,000 clones, under 95% of them singletons. Sequencing was done on a sample of peripheral blood. The receptors derive from a man aged 60-69 years with active or convalescent COVID-19.

The chain combines TRBV19 with TRBJ1-2; no firm D call. This CDR3 is built from 13 residues. Germline V gene lookup returns CDR1 LNHDA and CDR2 SQIVND (reference sequence). Between the trimmed V and J ends, which lost 3 bases and 6 bases, there was a span of 11 bases. The CDR3 bases are TGTGCCAGTAGTATCCCCCCAGGAAATGGCTACACCTTC. Protein product: CASSIPPGNGYTF.

The J gene is TRBJ1-5, the V gene TRBV6-1; TRBD1 aligns across 9 bases. Germline CDR1 is MNHNS and CDR2 is SASEGT. The CDR3 has 17 amino acids. Trimming cost V 4 bases and J 0 bases; bases outside gene matches: 7. The CDR3, as DNA: TGTGCCAGCAGTGTAGGGGACAGGGCCCTTAGCAATCAGCCCCAGCATTTT. The encoded protein is CASSVGDRALSNQPQHF.

V and J are TRBV27 and TRBJ1-2; TRBD1 is a possible D gene (6 bases). V shed 7 bases and J shed 7 bases, with 19 bases lying between them. The CDR3 has 14 residues. Germline V lookup: CDR1 MNHEY, CDR2 SMNVEV (reference sequence). The CDR3, as DNA: TGTGCCAGCAACGTGGGGCAGGGGAGAGGTGGCTACACCTTC. As protein: CASNVGQGRGGYTF.